The next 32 T cell receptor beta chains were all read from a single sample in a study of cytomegalovirus exposure and HLA in healthy donors (dated by TCRdb to 2016 to 2017). The library was made by the immunoSEQ multiplex PCR assay. For the multiplex PCR, a mixture combining 60 forward primers for TCR Vbeta segments and 13 reverse primers for TCR Jbeta segments was used. TCRdb holds this immuneACCESS table with in-frame rearrangements only. Some clones are missing; in checked studies, unresolved V genes explain under half, and the rest has no known cause. The sample table contains under 170,000 clones; only one count was recorded for 60% to 70% of them. Around 7.1% of the sample is taken by the ten largest. The specimen sequenced was PBMCs. These TCRs come from a woman aged 55-70 years in good health and CMV-seropositive.

This clone showed up just a few times. This chain joins TRBV10-3 and TRBJ2-1; 12 bases align to TRBD2. Germline-derived CDR1 and CDR2 are ENHRY and SYGVKD. Trimming at V came to 4 bases and at J to 1 base, leaving 2 bases not matched to a gene. CDR3 length: 16 residues. The CDR3, as DNA: TGTGCCATCAGTGCAACTAGCGGGAGGTCCTACAATGAGCAGTTCTTC. Protein: CAISATSGRSYNEQFF.

This clone appeared once. V gene TRBV30 combines with J gene TRBJ2-7; TRBD1 is a possible D gene (6 bases). With 8 bases removed from V and 4 bases from J, the gap between germline ends came to 15 bases. This CDR3 has 12 amino acids. Germline V gives CDR1 GTSNPN, CDR2 SVGIG (reference sequence). The CDR3 loop is CATKQGRYEQYF. For the CDR3, the DNA is TGTGCCACAAAACAGGGAAGATACGAGCAGTACTTC.

The chain couples TRBV28 to TRBJ1-2; D perhaps matches TRBD1 (5 bases). V gave up 7 bases and J gave up 3 bases, with 18 bases separating them. The length of the CDR3 is 15 residues. Germline CDR1 reads MDHEN; CDR2 reads SYDVKM. CDR3 amino acids: CASISPGESYYGYTF. In nucleotides, the CDR3 is TGTGCCAGCATCTCGCCGGGGGAATCCTACTATGGCTACACCTTC.

In regard to this clone: The limits of the CDR3 on the DNA are not certain, so only TCRdb's listed CDR3 is given. The V gene is TRBV28, the J gene TRBJ1-2. From germline, CDR1 is MDHEN and CDR2 SYDVKM. The CDR3 extends over 11 residues, inclusive of both ends. This CDR3 reads CASSSVGGGTF.

The sample holds one count of this clone. The chain employs TRBV20-1 and TRBJ1-5; TRBD1 is a possible D gene (5 bases). CDR3 length equals 11 residues. Germline V CDR1 and CDR2: DFQATT, SNEGSKA (reference sequence). V was shortened by 4 bases and J by 7 bases, with 8 bases between the two germline ends. CDR3 protein: CSATRGQPQHF. The DNA for the CDR3 is TGCAGTGCTACAAGGGGACAGCCCCAGCATTTT.

The chain recombines TRBV5-1 with TRBJ1-2; no clear D gene. The CDR3 loop spans 13 amino acids. V lost 0 bases and J 4 bases, leaving 7 bases between the germline ends. The germline V gene has CDR1 SGHRS and CDR2 YFSETQ. The CDR3 sequence is CASSLGPTYGYTF. The CDR3 DNA sequence: TGCGCCAGCAGCTTGGGCCCTACCTATGGCTACACCTTC. Complete variable domain (other parts from reference TRBV5-1 and TRBJ1-2): KAGVTQTPRYLIKTRGQQVTLSCSPISGHRSVSWYQQTPGQGLQFLFEYFSETQRNKGNFPGRFSGRQFSNSRSEMNVSTLELGDSALYLCASSLGPTYGYTFGSGTRLTVV.

In DNA form, the CDR3 reads TGCAGCGTTGATGGAGTAACGTTTCACACTGAAGCTTTCTTT. It codes for CSVDGVTFHTEAFF. V and J are TRBV29-1 and TRBJ1-1; D gene uncertain. From germline, CDR1 is SQVTM and CDR2 ANQGSEA. With 3 bases removed from V and 3 bases from J, the gap between germline ends came to 14 bases. The CDR3 runs 14 residues. The full variable domain, its missing parts supplied by reference TRBV29-1 and TRBJ1-1, is SAVISQKPSRDICQRGTSLTIQCQVDSQVTMMFWYRQQPGQSLTLIATANQGSEATYESGFVIDKFPISRPNLTFSTLTVSNMSPEDSSIYLCSVDGVTFHTEAFFGQGTRLTVV.

The chain joins TRBV11-3 to TRBJ1-1; the match to TRBD1 covers 7 bases. Germline-derived CDR1 and CDR2 are SGHNT and YENEEA. Germline trimming cut 4 bases from V and 2 bases from J; bases unmatched to any gene: 10. CDR3 size: 16 residues. CDR3 nucleotides: TGTGCCAGCAGCTCCGGAGGGGGCAGAGGAAACACTGAAGCTTTCTTT. It yields the protein CASSSGGGRGNTEAFF. Supplemented by reference TRBV11-3 and TRBJ1-1, the full variable domain reads EAGVVQSPRYKIIEKKQPVAFWCNPISGHNTLYWYLQNLGQGPELLIRYENEEAVDDSQLPKDRFSAERLKGVDSTLKIQPAELGDSAVYLCASSSGGGRGNTEAFFGQGTRLTVV.

This chain uses TRBV30 with TRBJ2-6; 10 nucleotides match TRBD1. Germline CDR1 and CDR2: GTSNPN and SVGIG (reference sequence). V shed 5 bases, J shed 3 bases, and the junction held 1 base outside the gene matches. CDR3 length: 14 residues. CDR3 nucleotide sequence: TGTGCCTGGGACAGGGGGCTTGGGGCCAACGTCCTGACTTTC. Translated: CAWDRGLGANVLTF.

The gene calls are TRBV7-2 and TRBJ2-2, with TRBD2 matching 8 bases. J gave up 10 bases and V 5 bases, and 15 bases lay outside the gene matches. The V gene's germline CDR1 is SGHTA and CDR2 FQGNSA. The CDR3 contains 16 residues. CDR3 nucleotides: TGTGCCAGCAGCCAAGTAGCGGGGAGTTGGGCCGAGGAGCTGTTTTTT. Amino acids: CASSQVAGSWAEELFF.

This clone was recorded a few times. CDR3 loop: CASSLVGGSSGRNEQFF. The CDR3 region has the DNA TGTGCCAGCAGCTTAGTAGGCGGGTCTAGCGGGAGGAATGAGCAGTTCTTC. This rearrangement joins TRBV7-2 to TRBJ2-1; 11 bases map to TRBD2. V lost 1 base to trimming and J lost 7 bases; unmatched junction nucleotides: 9. This CDR3 is built from 17 residues. Germline-derived CDR1 and CDR2 are SGHTA and FQGNSA.

This clone was counted between two and nine times. The V call is TRBV19, the J call TRBJ2-3, with TRBD2 identical over 11 bases. The CDR3 loop spans 15 amino acids. The germline CDR1 and CDR2 sequences are LNHDA and SQIVND (reference sequence). V lost 5 bases and J lost 4; bases outside the gene matches: 5. The CDR3 bases are TGTGCCAGTAGTTATAGCGGGAGGGGGTCAGATACGCAGTATTTT. Its translation is CASSYSGRGSDTQYF.

This clone was detected only once. The rearrangement joins TRBV9 to TRBJ1-1; a weak D match, TRBD1 (6 bases). Germline assignment: CDR1 SGDLS and CDR2 YYNGEE. There are 14 residues in the CDR3. The V and J ends lost 0 bases and 1 base respectively, with 7 bases between them. The CDR3 region is CASSVVGGNTEAFF. The CDR3 coding sequence is TGTGCCAGCAGCGTAGTAGGGGGGAACACTGAAGCTTTCTTT.

The table lists this clone with a count of one. This chain uses TRBV27 with TRBJ2-7; the D gene is possibly TRBD2 (6 bases). The CDR3 is 14 residues long. Germline V gene lookup returns CDR1 MNHEY and CDR2 SMNVEV (reference sequence). The V end was cut by 6 bases, the J end by 9 bases, with 21 bases between. The CDR3 DNA reads TGTGCCAGCAGATCGGCAGGGTATATGGGAGGGCAGTACTTC. This gives the protein CASRSAGYMGGQYF.

The chain has TRBV7-9 and TRBJ2-3; 9 nucleotides agree with TRBD2. The CDR3 contains 18 residues. After removal of 2 bases from V and 2 bases from J, the junction contained 11 bases not matched to a gene. Germline V gives CDR1 SEHNR, CDR2 FQNEAQ (reference sequence). In DNA, the CDR3 is TGTGCCAGCAGCTTAATAGCGGGAGACCAGGGAGACACAGATACGCAGTATTTT. It translates to CASSLIAGDQGDTDTQYF.

The rearrangement links TRBV7-9 to TRBJ1-2; TRBD1 agrees at 8 bases. In germline, CDR1 is SEHNR, CDR2 FQNEAQ (reference sequence). V gave up 5 bases and J gave up 4 bases; unmatched junction bases: 6. This CDR3 is 14 amino acids long. CDR3 sequence: CASSDRDRLYGYTF. For the CDR3, the DNA is TGTGCCAGCAGCGACCGGGACAGGCTCTATGGCTACACCTTC.

To note about this clone: An end of the junction differs from the germline gene, which may be a read error. This chain joins TRBV7-9 and TRBJ1-1; D remains unclear. The CDR3 extends over 12 amino acids. Germline-derived CDR1 and CDR2 are SEHNR and FQNEAQ (reference sequence). The CDR3 bases are TGTTCCAGCAGCTTGGAGAGTTCTGAAGCTTTCTTT. Residues: CSSSLESSEAFF.

The V gene is TRBV6-5, the J gene TRBJ1-1, with D possibly being TRBD1 (5 bases). V lost 4 bases and J 0 bases, leaving 12 bases between the germline ends. CDR1 and CDR2 (germline): MNHEY, SVGAGI. The CDR3 spans 15 residues. CDR3 loop: CASSWVRGMNTEAFF. The CDR3 DNA reads TGTGCCAGCAGTTGGGTAAGGGGAATGAACACTGAAGCTTTCTTT.

J is TRBJ1-5 and V is TRBV28, with D possibly matching TRBD1 (6 bases). The CDR3 consists of 14 residues. The V end lost 3 bases, the J end lost 0 bases, and 6 bases lay between the germline ends. Germline V lookup: CDR1 MDHEN, CDR2 SYDVKM. The CDR3 coding sequence is TGTGCCAGCAGTTTGGGACATAGCAATCAGCCCCAGCATTTT. Translation gives CASSLGHSNQPQHF.

The chain employs TRBV7-2 and TRBJ2-5, with a weak D call TRBD2 (6 bases). V was trimmed by 5 bases and J by 2 bases, leaving 9 bases between them. The CDR3 contains 13 residues. The V gene's germline CDR1 is SGHTA and CDR2 FQGNSA. The CDR3 sequence: CASSGGVQETQYF. The DNA for the CDR3 is TGTGCCAGCAGCGGAGGGGTGCAAGAGACCCAGTACTTC.

This chain joins TRBV6-5 and TRBJ2-1; 9 nucleotides match TRBD2. The trim removed 5 bases at V and 4 bases at J, leaving 6 bases unmatched. The CDR3 has 15 amino acids. Germline assignment: CDR1 MNHEY and CDR2 SVGAGI. In DNA, the CDR3 is TGTGCCAGCAGTAGGGGCCTAGCGGGGTACAATGAGCAGTTCTTC. This sequence encodes CASSRGLAGYNEQFF.

The chain employs TRBV6-4 and TRBJ2-5, with D perhaps matching TRBD1 (6 bases). CDR1 MRHNA and CDR2 SNTAGT come from the germline V gene. Trimming shortened V by 8 bases and J by 5 bases, and 21 bases separated the two germline ends. This CDR3 region has 15 residues. The CDR3 DNA reads TGTGCCAGCGGAAAACGGACAGCCATGGGGGAGACCCAGTACTTC. Protein product: CASGKRTAMGETQYF.

The chain couples TRBV7-9 to TRBJ2-7; D uncertain. The CDR3 contains 12 residues. V dropped 7 bases and J dropped 0 bases, with 7 bases sitting between them. The germline V gene has CDR1 SEHNR and CDR2 FQNEAQ (reference sequence). CDR3 in amino acids: CASTYSSYEQYF. In DNA, the CDR3 is TGTGCCAGCACATACAGCTCCTACGAGCAGTACTTC.

The chain carries TRBV19 and TRBJ2-1, with D possibly TRBD2 on 6 matching bases. CDR1 is LNHDA and CDR2 is SQIVND in the germline V gene (reference sequence). V shed 4 bases and J shed 6 bases, with 16 bases lying between them. CDR3 length: 15 amino acids. The CDR3 nucleotides read TGTGCCAGTAGTACGGGTGGTTGGACTATCAATGAGCAGTTCTTC. This translates into CASSTGGWTINEQFF.

This clone was picked up a small number of times. V is TRBV7-6 and J is TRBJ2-7, with 10 bases that match TRBD2. CDR1 SGHVS and CDR2 FNYEAQ come from the germline V gene. The V segment lost 1 base and the J segment 5 bases; nucleotides outside the gene matches: 5. The CDR3 length is 15 residues. CDR3 sequence: CASSLEAGGPNEQYF. The CDR3 DNA is TGTGCCAGCAGCTTAGAAGCGGGAGGGCCTAACGAGCAGTACTTC.

This clone was observed a handful of times. The rearrangement joins TRBV7-2 to TRBJ2-5; possibly TRBD1 for D (6 bases). V lost 5 bases to trimming and J lost 11 bases, with 15 bases between them. The CDR3 is made up of 12 amino acids. Germline CDR1 SGHTA, CDR2 FQGNSA. The CDR3 DNA reads TGTGCCAGCAGCCTAGGGGGTGGGGAGCAGTACTTC. Translation: CASSLGGGEQYF. The whole variable domain, filled in from reference TRBV7-2 and TRBJ2-5, reads GAGVSQSPSNKVTEKGKDVELRCDPISGHTALYWYRQSLGQGLEFLIYFQGNSAPDKSGLPSDRFSAERTGGSVSTLTIQRTQQEDSAVYLCASSLGGGEQYFGPGTRLLVL.

The V call is TRBV7-9, the J call TRBJ2-5, with 7 positions matching TRBD2. The V gene end was trimmed by 8 bases and the J gene end by 3 bases; junction bases not matched to a gene: 6. Per germline, CDR1 SEHNR and CDR2 FQNEAQ (reference sequence). This CDR3 is 13 amino acids long. CDR3 region: CASRGVYEETQYF. The CDR3 coding sequence is TGTGCCAGCCGGGGGGTTTATGAAGAGACCCAGTACTTC.

V gene TRBV18 combines with J gene TRBJ2-7; D may be TRBD2 (5 bases). The V end lost 3 bases, the J end lost 4 bases, and 10 bases lay between the germline ends. Germline V gene data show CDR1 as KGHSH and CDR2 as LQKENI. The CDR3 sequence is 13 residues long. Here the CDR3 DNA reads TGTGCCAGCTCACCCGTTGGAGGTTACGAGCAGTACTTC. As protein: CASSPVGGYEQYF.

The chain combines TRBV2 with TRBJ2-3; D perhaps matches TRBD1 (6 bases). CDR3 length equals 12 residues. In germline, CDR1 is SNHLY, CDR2 FYNNEI. Trimming took off 6 bases at V and 12 bases at J, with 16 bases between the two ends. The CDR3 coding sequence is TGTGCCAGCAGCACTCCCCCCGGGACACAGTATTTT. Its protein product is CASSTPPGTQYF.

The chain recombines TRBV13 with TRBJ1-2, with D unresolved. The CDR3 is made up of 9 amino acids. V lost 3 bases and J lost 10, with 3 bases in between. Germline-derived CDR1 and CDR2 are PRHDT and FYEKMQ (reference sequence). The CDR3 coding sequence is TGTGCCAGCAGCTTCTTCTACACCTTC. This codes for CASSFFYTF. Looking up the rest from reference TRBV13 and TRBJ1-2 gives the full variable domain: AAGVIQSPRHLIKEKRETATLKCYPIPRHDTVYWYQQGPGQDPQFLISFYEKMQSDKGSIPDRFSAQQFSDYHSELNMSSLELGDSALYFCASSFFYTFGSGTRLTVV.

The gene calls are TRBV18 and TRBJ2-2, with D possibly matching TRBD1 (6 bases). CDR1 and CDR2 from the germline V gene are KGHSH and LQKENI. Trimming left V 1 base short and J 2 bases short, with 14 bases between. The CDR3 runs to 17 residues. The CDR3 loop reads CASSPLRSGVNTGELFF. CDR3 sequence (DNA): TGTGCCAGCTCACCACTACGATCAGGGGTTAACACCGGGGAGCTGTTTTTT.

There are a few counts of this clone. The V call is TRBV4-2, the J call TRBJ2-7; TRBD2 matches 14 bases. CDR1 is LGHNA and CDR2 is YNFKEQ in the germline V gene. This CDR3 region has 17 residues. After removal of 0 bases from V and 6 bases from J, the junction contained 7 bases not matched to a gene. CDR3 protein: CASSQDVGTSGRSEQYF. DNA for the CDR3: TGTGCCAGCAGCCAAGATGTGGGGACTAGCGGGAGATCCGAGCAGTACTTC.